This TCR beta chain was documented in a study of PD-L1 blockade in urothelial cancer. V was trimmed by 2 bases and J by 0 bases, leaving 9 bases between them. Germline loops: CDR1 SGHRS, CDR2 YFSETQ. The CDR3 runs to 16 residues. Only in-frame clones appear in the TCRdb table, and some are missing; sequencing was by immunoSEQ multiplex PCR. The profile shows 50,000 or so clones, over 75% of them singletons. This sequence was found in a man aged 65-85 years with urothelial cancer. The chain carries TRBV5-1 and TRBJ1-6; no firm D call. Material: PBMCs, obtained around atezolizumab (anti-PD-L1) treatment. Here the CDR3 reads CASSLMRNSYNSPLHF. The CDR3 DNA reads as TGCGCCAGCAGCTTAATGAGAAACTCCTATAATTCACCCCTCCACTTT.